The T cell receptor (beta chain) described here comes from a study of cytomegalovirus exposure and HLA in healthy donors. Study-wide results and limits: Cytomegalovirus status was reportedly diagnosed by the classifier with high specificity and sensitivity. Analysis was performed later, and it showed HLA-associated TCR beta chains to be more clonally expanded than equally common others.

The PCR employed 60 Vbeta primers together with 13 Jbeta primers. The data were produced by immunoSEQ multiplex PCR, yet TCRdb's version contains in-frame clones alone and is incomplete. The sample consists of 200,000 or so clones, 81% of them appearing once. Donors likely had unrecorded immune exposures despite being nominally healthy when sampled. Remarks on this clone: Its antigen is currently unknown.

This CDR3 contains 15 residues. CDR1 is SGHTA and CDR2 is FQGNSA in the germline V gene. V gave up 1 base and J gave up 0 bases, with 7 bases separating them. This sequence originates from a man in his forties or fifties in good health and CMV-seronegative. The specimen was PBMCs. The V and J genes are TRBV7-2 and TRBJ1-3; a weak D match, TRBD1 (6 bases). The CDR3 region is CASSLETGSGNTIYF. CDR3 nucleotides: TGTGCCAGCAGCTTAGAGACAGGCTCTGGAAACACCATATATTTT. The full variable domain, completed using reference TRBV7-2 and TRBJ1-3, is GAGVSQSPSNKVTEKGKDVELRCDPISGHTALYWYRQSLGQGLEFLIYFQGNSAPDKSGLPSDRFSAERTGGSVSTLTIQRTQQEDSAVYLCASSLETGSGNTIYFGEGSWLTVV.